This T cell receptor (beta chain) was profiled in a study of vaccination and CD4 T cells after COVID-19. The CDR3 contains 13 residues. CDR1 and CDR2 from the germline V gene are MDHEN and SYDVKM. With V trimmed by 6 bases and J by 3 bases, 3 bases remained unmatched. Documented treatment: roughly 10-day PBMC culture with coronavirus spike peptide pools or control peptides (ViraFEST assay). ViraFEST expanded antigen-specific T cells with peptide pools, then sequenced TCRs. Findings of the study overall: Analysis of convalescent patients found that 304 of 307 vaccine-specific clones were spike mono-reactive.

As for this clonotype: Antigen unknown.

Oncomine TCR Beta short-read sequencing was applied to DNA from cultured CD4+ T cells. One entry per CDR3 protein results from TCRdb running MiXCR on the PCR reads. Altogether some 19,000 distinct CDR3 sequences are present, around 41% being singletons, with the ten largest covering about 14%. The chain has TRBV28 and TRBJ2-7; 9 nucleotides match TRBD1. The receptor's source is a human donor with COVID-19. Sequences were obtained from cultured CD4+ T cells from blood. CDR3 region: CASSLTGGYEQYF. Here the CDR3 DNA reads TGTGCCAGCAGCCTGACAGGGGGCTACGAGCAGTACTTC. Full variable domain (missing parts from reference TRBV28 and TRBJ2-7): DVKVTQSSRYLVKRTGEKVFLECVQDMDHENMFWYRQDPGLGLRLIYFSYDVKMKEKGDIPEGYSVSREKKERFSLILESASTNQTSMYLCASSLTGGYEQYFGPGTRLTVT.